This is a list of T cell receptor beta chains from one sample in a study of blood T cells in healthy people across ages. In TCRdb, the 5' RACE reads were re-called with MiXCR into one record per CDR3 protein. Found here are about 1,400,000 distinct CDR3 sequences, approximately 59% of them singletons; the top ten hold 6.5% to 8%. The sample was blood. The source is a man between 18 and 35 years old in good health. CDR3s include the opening cysteine and the closing phenylalanine or tryptophan. The D gene is left open where the match is weak. Size values are once, few and many counts, or a class for expanded clones, and some rows have none.

j_gene,abundance,v_gene,d_gene,CDR3aa,CDR3nt
TRBJ2-7,-,TRBV3-1,TRBD2,CASSQALAGGTYEQYF,TGTGCCAGCAGCCAAGCACTAGCGGGCGGAACCTACGAGCAGTACTTC
TRBJ2-7,few,TRBV5-1,-,CASSLGVARYEQYF,TGCGCCAGCAGCTTGGGTGTAGCTCGCTACGAGCAGTACTTC
TRBJ2-2,few,TRBV6-5,TRBD2,CASSYLRLAGGTGELFF,TGTGCCAGCAGTTACCTTCGGCTAGCGGGAGGGACCGGGGAGCTGTTTTTT
TRBJ2-7,few,TRBV29-1,TRBD1,CSVGQGSNEQYF,TGCAGCGTGGGACAGGGATCAAATGAGCAGTACTTC
TRBJ2-5,once,TRBV28,-,CASSIFGRETQYF,TGTGCCAGCAGTATCTTCGGGCGAGAGACCCAGTACTTC
TRBJ2-7,once,TRBV5-5,TRBD2,CASSWSSERDGTSWSYEQYF,TGTGCCAGCAGCTGGTCCTCAGAGAGGGATGGGACTAGCTGGTCCTACGAGCAGTACTTC
TRBJ2-1,-,TRBV7-2,TRBD2,CASHRAAGGYNEQFF,TGTGCCAGCCACCGGGCAGCGGGGGGGTACAATGAGCAGTTCTTC
TRBJ2-7,-,TRBV11-2,-,CASSLLQKPYEQYF,TGTGCCAGCAGCCTCCTACAGAAACCCTACGAGCAGTACTTC
TRBJ1-2,-,TRBV4-1,-,CASSQDNSNYGYTF,TGCGCCAGCAGCCAGGACAATTCGAACTATGGCTACACCTTC
TRBJ2-1,-,TRBV10-3,TRBD2,CAISQSGAYNEQFF,TGTGCCATCAGCCAAAGCGGGGCATACAATGAGCAGTTCTTC
TRBJ1-5,-,TRBV5-1,-,CAGSPGPRDNQPQHF,TGCGCCGGCAGCCCGGGGCCACGGGACAATCAGCCCCAGCATTTT
TRBJ1-1,-,TRBV5-1,-,CASSLADPGQRMNTEAFF,TGCGCCAGCAGCTTGGCCGACCCGGGACAACGCATGAACACTGAAGCTTTCTTT
TRBJ1-2,-,TRBV5-5,-,CASSLVGTGSYGYTF,TGTGCCAGCAGCTTGGTCGGTACAGGGTCATATGGCTACACCTTC
TRBJ1-5,-,TRBV27,-,CASSLNQGEQPQHF,TGTGCCAGCAGTTTAAATCAGGGAGAGCAGCCCCAGCATTTT